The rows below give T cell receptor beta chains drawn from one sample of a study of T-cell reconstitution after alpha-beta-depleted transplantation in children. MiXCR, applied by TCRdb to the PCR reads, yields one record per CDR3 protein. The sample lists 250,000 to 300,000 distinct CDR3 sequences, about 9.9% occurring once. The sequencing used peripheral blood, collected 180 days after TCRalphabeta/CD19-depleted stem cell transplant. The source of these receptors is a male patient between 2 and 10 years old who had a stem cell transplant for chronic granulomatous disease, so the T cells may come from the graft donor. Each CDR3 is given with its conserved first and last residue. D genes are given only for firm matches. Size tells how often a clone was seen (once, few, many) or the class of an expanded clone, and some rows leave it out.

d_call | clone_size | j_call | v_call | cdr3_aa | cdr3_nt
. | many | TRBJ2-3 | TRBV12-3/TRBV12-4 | CASRPYRRGAVDTQYF | TGTGCCAGCAGGCCCTATCGGAGGGGGGCCGTTGATACGCAGTATTTT
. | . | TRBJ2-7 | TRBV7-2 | CASSLVFVSSHEQYF | TGTGCCAGCAGCTTAGTCTTCGTGTCTTCCCACGAGCAGTACTTC
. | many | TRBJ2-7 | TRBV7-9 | CASSPRGGTDYEQYF | TGTGCCAGCAGCCCAAGGGGAGGGACAGACTACGAGCAGTACTTC
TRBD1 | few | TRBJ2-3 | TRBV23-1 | CASSQPDRGREEDTQYF | TGCGCCAGCAGTCAGCCAGACAGGGGGCGAGAAGAAGATACGCAGTATTTT
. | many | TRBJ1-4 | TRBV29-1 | CSVELTNEKLFF | TGCAGCGTTGAGTTGACTAATGAAAAACTGTTTTTT
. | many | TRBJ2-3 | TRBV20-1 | CSARTGRTSTDTQYF | TGCAGTGCTAGGACGGGCAGGACGAGCACAGATACGCAGTATTTT
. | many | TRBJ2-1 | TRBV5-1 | CASSLGPLTYNEQFF | TGCGCCAGCAGCTTGGGCCCTCTAACCTACAATGAGCAGTTCTTC
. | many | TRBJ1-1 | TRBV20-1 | CSLSGGGKGTEAFF | TGCAGTCTTAGCGGCGGGGGGAAAGGTACTGAAGCTTTCTTT
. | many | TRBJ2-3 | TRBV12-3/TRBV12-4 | CASSKNGAPADTQYF | TGTGCCAGCAGCAAGAACGGCGCCCCCGCAGATACGCAGTATTTT
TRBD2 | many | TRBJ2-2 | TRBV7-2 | CASSLVGRANTGELFF | TGTGCCAGCAGCTTAGTCGGGAGGGCGAACACCGGGGAGCTGTTTTTT
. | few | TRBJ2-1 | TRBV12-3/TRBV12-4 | CASSLRQGGRNEQFF | TGTGCCAGCAGTTTACGACAGGGAGGGCGGAATGAGCAGTTCTTC
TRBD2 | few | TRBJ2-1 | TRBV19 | CASSSGTSVYNEQFF | TGTGCCAGTAGTTCCGGGACTAGCGTTTACAATGAGCAGTTCTTC
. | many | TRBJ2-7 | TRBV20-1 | CSGGAGGTEQYF | TGCAGTGGAGGAGCTGGGGGGACCGAGCAGTACTTC
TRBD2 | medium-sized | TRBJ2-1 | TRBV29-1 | CSGAPGGYNEQFF | TGCAGTGGAGCCCCGGGGGGCTACAATGAGCAGTTCTTC
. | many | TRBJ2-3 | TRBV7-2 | CASSFGGPTDTQYF | TGTGCCAGCAGCTTTGGAGGCCCCACAGATACGCAGTATTTT
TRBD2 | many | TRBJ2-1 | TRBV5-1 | CASSLATSGLYNEQFF | TGCGCCAGCAGCTTGGCTACTAGCGGGCTCTACAATGAGCAGTTCTTC
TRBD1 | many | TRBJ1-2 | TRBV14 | CASSPRDREYGYTF | TGTGCCAGCAGCCCTCGGGACAGGGAGTATGGCTACACCTTC
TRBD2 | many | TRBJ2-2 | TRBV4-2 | CASSQVTSGIESEGELFF | TGTGCCAGCAGCCAAGTAACTAGCGGGATAGAGAGCGAAGGGGAGCTGTTTTTT